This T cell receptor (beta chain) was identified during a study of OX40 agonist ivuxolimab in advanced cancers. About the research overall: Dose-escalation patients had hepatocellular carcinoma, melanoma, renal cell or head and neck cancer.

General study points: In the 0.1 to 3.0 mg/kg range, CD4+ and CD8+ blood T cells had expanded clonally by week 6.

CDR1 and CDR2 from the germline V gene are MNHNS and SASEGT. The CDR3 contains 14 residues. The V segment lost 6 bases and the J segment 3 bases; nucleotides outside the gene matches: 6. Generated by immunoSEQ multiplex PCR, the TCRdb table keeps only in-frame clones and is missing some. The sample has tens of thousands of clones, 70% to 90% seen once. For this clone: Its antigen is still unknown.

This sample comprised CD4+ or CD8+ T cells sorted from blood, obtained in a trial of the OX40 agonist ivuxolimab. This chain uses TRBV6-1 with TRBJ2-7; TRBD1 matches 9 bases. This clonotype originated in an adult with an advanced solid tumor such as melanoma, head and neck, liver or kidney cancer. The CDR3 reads CASRAGTGYYEQYF. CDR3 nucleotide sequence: TGTGCCAGCAGGGCAGGGACAGGGTACTACGAGCAGTACTTC.